Below, one T cell receptor beta chain is given with its context. With 5 bases removed from V and 0 bases from J, the gap between germline ends came to 10 bases. Looked up from germline, CDR1 is SEHNR and CDR2 is FQNEAQ (reference sequence). This CDR3 comprises 14 residues. TCRdb keeps only in-frame clones here, not all; method: immunoSEQ multiplex PCR. The sample lists roughly 43,000 clones, 92% occurring once. The source of the sample is a study of cytomegalovirus exposure and HLA in healthy donors. The sequenced material came from PBMCs. This receptor was identified in a young man in good health and CMV-seronegative. V gene TRBV7-9 combines with J gene TRBJ2-5, with D uncertain. The DNA for the CDR3 is TGTGCCAGCAGCCCGCAGGTGTACCAAGAGACCCAGTACTTC. As protein: CASSPQVYQETQYF.